These 32 T cell receptor beta chains share one sample of origin, sequenced in a study of T cell responses to AZD1222 COVID-19 vaccine (dated by TCRdb to about 2021). The library was prepared using the immunoSEQ multiplex PCR assay. Drawn from immuneACCESS, this table holds only the in-frame rearrangements with V and J called that TCRdb kept. Clones are partly lost; checked studies trace under half to an unresolved V gene and leave the rest unexplained. The sample table contains about 120,000 clones; only one count was recorded for 86% of them. The ten top clones hold 6% to 8% of the sample. In the paper's terms, the time point label means: baseline before first vaccination. Sequencing was performed on peripheral blood, taken on day 0 of AZD1222 vaccination. These receptors originate from an adult in good health.

The chain carries TRBV7-6 and TRBJ2-5, with 7 bases that match TRBD1. The germline V gene has CDR1 SGHVS and CDR2 FNYEAQ. J was trimmed by 4 bases and V by 5 bases; bases with no gene match: 10. The CDR3 loop spans 15 amino acids. The CDR3 region is CASSQRQGWIETQYF. CDR3 DNA: TGTGCCAGCAGCCAGAGACAGGGCTGGATAGAGACCCAGTACTTC.

The V and J genes are TRBV18 and TRBJ2-1; D ambiguous. CDR3 length: 14 residues. Germline V gene sequence: CDR1 KGHSH, CDR2 LQKENI. Trimming pared 2 bases from V and 6 bases from J, leaving 11 bases between. The CDR3: CASSPGNSFNEQFF. In nucleotides, the CDR3 is TGTGCCAGCTCACCAGGTAATTCTTTCAATGAGCAGTTCTTC.

The sample holds one count of this clone. This rearrangement joins TRBV28 to TRBJ1-1, with 8 bases lining up with TRBD1. V shed 2 bases, J shed 2 bases, and the junction held 7 bases outside the gene matches. CDR1 MDHEN and CDR2 SYDVKM come from the germline V gene. The CDR3 contains 16 residues. CDR3 sequence: CASSLTGTGFNTEAFF. In DNA, the CDR3 is TGTGCCAGCAGTTTAACCGGGACAGGCTTTAACACTGAAGCTTTCTTT.

Written as DNA, the CDR3 is TGTGCCAGCAGCCCTGGGGGCCGAAGCTCCTACAATGAGCAGTTCTTC. Translating gives CASSPGGRSSYNEQFF. This chain links TRBV5-4 with TRBJ2-1; D perhaps matches TRBD1 (6 bases). The V gene lost 4 bases and the J gene lost 0 bases, with 14 bases spanning the gap. The CDR3 runs 16 residues. CDR1 SGHNT and CDR2 YYREEE come from the germline V gene (reference sequence).

The chain employs TRBV7-3 and TRBJ1-1; a possible D gene is TRBD1 (6 bases). Trimming pared 2 bases from V and 8 bases from J, leaving 9 bases between. Germline CDR1 SGHTA, CDR2 FQGTGA. The CDR3 has 12 amino acids. The DNA for the CDR3 is TGTGCCAGCAGCTTAGGGGGCGCCGAAGCTTTCTTT. It encodes CASSLGGAEAFF. The complete variable domain, with remaining parts taken from reference TRBV7-3 and TRBJ1-1, reads GAGVSQTPSNKVTEKGKYVELRCDPISGHTALYWYRQSLGQGPEFLIYFQGTGAADDSGLPNDRFFAVRPEGSVSTLKIQRTERGDSAVYLCASSLGGAEAFFGQGTRLTVV.

The chain combines TRBV5-4 with TRBJ2-3; 8 positions agree with TRBD2. Germline CDR1 is SGHNT and CDR2 is YYREEE (reference sequence). This CDR3 is built from 14 residues. V lost 5 bases, J lost 3 bases, and 5 bases stayed unmatched. The CDR3 coding sequence is TGTGCCAGCAGTTCCGGGACTAGGACAGATACGCAGTATTTT. This codes for CASSSGTRTDTQYF.

This chain links TRBV6-2 or TRBV6-3 with TRBJ2-1, with TRBD1 matching over 9 bases. The CDR3 covers 17 residues. CDR1 is MNHEY and CDR2 is SVGEGT in the germline V gene. V lost 6 bases and J lost 4; bases outside the gene matches: 13. CDR3 bases: TGTGCCAGCAGACCTTTCCTACGCGGGACAGGGTACAATGAGCAGTTCTTC. It encodes CASRPFLRGTGYNEQFF.

The chain's CDR3 is CASRQTGVGSDTQYF. The CDR3 DNA follows: TGCGCCAGCAGACAAACAGGGGTGGGGTCAGATACGCAGTATTTT. The V gene is TRBV23-1, the J gene TRBJ2-3; 7 bases match TRBD1. TRBV23-1 qualifies as an ORF whose function is uncertain. J was trimmed by 4 bases and V by 6 bases; bases with no gene match: 10. The CDR3 covers 15 residues.

This clone was recorded only once. The chain has TRBV19 and TRBJ1-1; D ambiguous. This CDR3 has 13 residues. Trimming took 3 bases from V and 6 from J, leaving 11 bases between them. Germline V gives CDR1 LNHDA, CDR2 SQIVND (reference sequence). CDR3 in amino acids: CASSIITISEAFF. The CDR3 region has the DNA TGTGCCAGTAGTATCATAACCATTTCTGAAGCTTTCTTT.

The gene calls are TRBV6-5 and TRBJ2-7; D is ambiguous. Germline-derived CDR1 and CDR2 are MNHEY and SVGAGI. V was trimmed by 7 bases and J by 3 bases, leaving 13 bases between them. The length of the CDR3 is 13 residues. The CDR3 spells CASTSSPGYEQYF. As DNA, the CDR3 is TGTGCCAGCACCTCGAGCCCAGGCTACGAGCAGTACTTC.

The chain combines TRBV10-2 with TRBJ1-5; D remains unclear. CDR3 length: 16 residues. V was shortened by 10 bases and J by 0 bases, with 19 bases between the two germline ends. Germline CDR1 and CDR2: WSHSY and SAAADI. CDR3 sequence (DNA): TGCGCCACCCGGTCCTTAGAGGGATATAGCAATCAGCCCCAGCATTTT. This translates into CATRSLEGYSNQPQHF.

CDR3 region: CASRARGKFAFF. The CDR3 DNA is TGTGCCAGCAGGGCACGGGGAAAGTTTGCTTTCTTT. V and J are TRBV28 and TRBJ1-1; D unresolved. CDR3 length: 12 amino acids. The V end was cut by 6 bases, the J end by 11 bases, with 16 bases between. Germline CDR1 reads MDHEN; CDR2 reads SYDVKM.

The CDR3 loop reads CASSVAPSGSGANVLTF. CDR3 nucleotides: TGTGCCAGCAGCGTAGCCCCCTCAGGCTCTGGGGCCAACGTCCTGACTTTC. The genes are TRBV9 and TRBJ2-6; D uncertain. CDR1 and CDR2 (germline): SGDLS, YYNGEE. This CDR3 region has 17 residues. Trimming left V 0 bases short and J 0 bases short, with 10 bases between. Drawing the rest from reference TRBV9 and TRBJ2-6, the complete variable domain is DSGVTQTPKHLITATGQRVTLRCSPRSGDLSVYWYQQSLDQGLQFLIQYYNGEERAKGNILERFSAQQFPDLHSELNLSSLELGDSALYFCASSVAPSGSGANVLTFGAGSRLTVL.

Of note for this clone: The identical CDR3 is also encoded by other nucleotide sequences in the sample. The chain has TRBV12-3 or TRBV12-4 and TRBJ2-4; D gene unclear. The CDR3 is made up of 12 amino acids. Trimming removed 8 bases at V and 0 bases at J, with 5 bases between. The CDR3 nucleotides are TGTGCCAGCTCCTTAGCCAAAAACATTCAGTACTTC. Translating gives CASSLAKNIQYF.

The chain is built from TRBV28 and TRBJ1-5; D gene unclear. V gave up 3 bases and J gave up 6 bases, with 15 bases separating them. CDR1 is MDHEN and CDR2 is SYDVKM in the germline V gene. The length of the CDR3 is 15 residues. CDR3 protein: CASSLTRIPLQPQHF. The CDR3 coding sequence is TGTGCCAGCAGTTTGACACGGATTCCCCTTCAGCCCCAGCATTTT. Full variable domain (remainder filled in from reference TRBV28 and TRBJ1-5): DVKVTQSSRYLVKRTGEKVFLECVQDMDHENMFWYRQDPGLGLRLIYFSYDVKMKEKGDIPEGYSVSREKKERFSLILESASTNQTSMYLCASSLTRIPLQPQHFGDGTRLSIL.

This chain uses TRBV27 with TRBJ1-3; D unresolved. Trimming took off 2 bases at V and 4 bases at J, with 9 bases between the two ends. The CDR3 contains 14 residues. The germline V gene encodes CDR1 MNHEY and CDR2 SMNVEV (reference sequence). Here the CDR3 reads CASSLQAFGNTIYF. For the CDR3, the DNA is TGTGCCAGCAGTTTACAGGCGTTCGGAAACACCATATATTTT.

The chain uses TRBV6-2 or TRBV6-3 and TRBJ1-6; 8 bases line up with TRBD1. The CDR3 contains 17 residues. V trimming: 6 bases; J trimming: 2 bases; junction bases outside the gene matches: 9. The germline V gene encodes CDR1 MNHEY and CDR2 SVGEGT. Written as DNA, the CDR3 is TGTGCCAGCAGCGCCTCAGGGGGCGCGACCTATAATTCACCCCTCCACTTT. Its protein product is CASSASGGATYNSPLHF.

The chain is built from TRBV4-3 and TRBJ2-5, with 11 positions matching TRBD2. This CDR3 region has 16 residues. Germline V gene data show CDR1 as LGHNA and CDR2 as YSLEER. V lost 1 base and J lost 4; bases outside the gene matches: 5. CDR3 bases: TGCGCCAGCAGCCAAGGCGGTAGCGGGAGGGGAGAGACCCAGTACTTC. Translation gives CASSQGGSGRGETQYF.

The genes are TRBV28 and TRBJ2-7; 7 positions match TRBD1. The junction had 15 bases not matched to a gene; V was cut back by 3 bases and J by 4 bases. The CDR3 extends over 17 amino acids. Germline V gene data show CDR1 as MDHEN and CDR2 as SYDVKM. The CDR3: CASSFLFVQGVRYEQYF. In nucleotides, the CDR3 is TGTGCCAGCAGTTTCTTGTTCGTCCAGGGGGTTAGATACGAGCAGTACTTC.

The rearrangement links TRBV30 to TRBJ1-3; D is unclear. Germline CDR1 GTSNPN, CDR2 SVGIG (reference sequence). This CDR3 region has 14 residues. Trimming removed 4 bases from V and 0 bases from J, with 10 bases in between. Here the CDR3 reads CAWTPRISGNTIYF. The CDR3 bases are TGTGCCTGGACCCCCAGGATCTCTGGAAACACCATATATTTT.

About this clone itself: This may stem from a read error, because a much larger clone lies one nucleotide away. Other DNA sequences from this sample encode an identical CDR3 as well. In DNA, the CDR3 is TGTGCCATCAGGACGGGACAAGGGGCAAGCTCCTACGAGCAGTACTTC. Residues: CAIRTGQGASSYEQYF. V is TRBV10-3 and J is TRBJ2-7; D is possibly TRBD1 (6 bases). V was shortened by 6 bases and J by 0 bases, with 18 bases between the two germline ends. Per the germline V gene, CDR1 is ENHRY and CDR2 is SYGVKD. The CDR3 is 16 residues long.

This clone has just one count. The gene calls are TRBV7-2 and TRBJ2-1; 14 bases fit TRBD2. J was trimmed by 6 bases and V by 5 bases; bases with no gene match: 6. The CDR3 loop spans 16 amino acids. Germline assignment: CDR1 SGHTA and CDR2 FQGNSA. Written as DNA, the CDR3 is TGTGCCAGCAGCGGAAAGGGACTAGCGGGAGCCAATGAGCAGTTCTTC. Translation gives CASSGKGLAGANEQFF. The variable domain in full, completed from reference TRBV7-2 and TRBJ2-1, reads GAGVSQSPSNKVTEKGKDVELRCDPISGHTALYWYRQSLGQGLEFLIYFQGNSAPDKSGLPSDRFSAERTGGSVSTLTIQRTQQEDSAVYLCASSGKGLAGANEQFFGPGTRLTVL.

The chain employs TRBV5-1 and TRBJ1-1; 8 bases are a match to TRBD1. CDR1 is SGHRS and CDR2 is YFSETQ in the germline V gene. Trimming took 2 bases from V and 6 from J; bases not matched to a gene: 9. The CDR3 runs 15 residues. The CDR3 DNA reads TGCGCCAGCAGCTTCAGGGGGCTCGGGGAGGCTGAAGCTTTCTTT. This gives the protein CASSFRGLGEAEAFF.

The gene calls are TRBV30 and TRBJ1-5; D possibly corresponds to TRBD1 (5 bases). Germline V CDR1 and CDR2: GTSNPN, SVGIG (reference sequence). This CDR3 comprises 13 residues. V dropped 5 bases and J dropped 0 bases, with 8 bases sitting between them. CDR3: CAWGADSNQPQHF. CDR3 coding DNA: TGTGCCTGGGGGGCGGATAGCAATCAGCCCCAGCATTTT.

The chain is built from TRBV6-5 and TRBJ1-2; D gene unclear. The V end lost 6 bases, the J end lost 14 bases, and 19 bases lay between the germline ends. Germline CDR1 MNHEY, CDR2 SVGAGI. This CDR3 is built from 12 residues. The CDR3 DNA reads as TGTGCCAGCAGATTCGACCCCGGGCCAGATACCTTC. As protein: CASRFDPGPDTF.

V is TRBV18 and J is TRBJ1-4; D might be TRBD1 (5 bases). This CDR3 spans 16 amino acids. Germline CDR1 and CDR2: KGHSH and LQKENI. Trimming took 3 bases from V and 4 from J, leaving 15 bases between them. The CDR3 here is CASSPLPGPVNEKLFF. The CDR3 nucleotides read TGTGCCAGCTCACCGCTACCGGGACCGGTTAATGAAAAACTGTTTTTT.

The V call is TRBV12-5, the J call TRBJ1-1; D unresolved. The germline V gene encodes CDR1 LGHNT and CDR2 FRNRAP. The CDR3 runs to 15 residues. Deletions cut 1 base from V and 4 bases from J, with 13 bases between. The DNA of the CDR3 is TGTGCTAGTGGTTTGGGCCTTAGCCGGGGCACTGAAGCTTTCTTT. Residues: CASGLGLSRGTEAFF.

With regard to this clone: Other DNA sequences within the sample encode an identical CDR3. The chain uses TRBV10-3 and TRBJ1-2; tentatively, D is TRBD1 (6 bases). The V and J ends lost 2 bases and 2 bases respectively, with 9 bases between them. CDR1 and CDR2 from the germline V gene are ENHRY and SYGVKD. The CDR3 extends over 14 amino acids. CDR3 sequence reads: CAISEGGANYGYTF. For the CDR3, the DNA is TGTGCCATCAGTGAGGGGGGGGCCAACTATGGCTACACCTTC.

The chain couples TRBV6-5 to TRBJ2-7, with TRBD1 matching 7 bases. V dropped 7 bases and J dropped 5; count of bases not matched to a gene: 8. The germline gives CDR1 MNHEY, CDR2 SVGAGI. This CDR3 region has 13 residues. The DNA for the CDR3 is TGTGCCAGCACCCCCCCGGGACAGCACGAGCAGTACTTC. Amino acids: CASTPPGQHEQYF.

The chain has TRBV12-5 and TRBJ1-1; no reliable D call. The CDR3 sequence is 13 residues long. V was shortened by 1 base and J by 1 base, with 4 bases between the two germline ends. The germline V gene encodes CDR1 LGHNT and CDR2 FRNRAP. The CDR3 region has the DNA TGTGCTAGTGGTTTGGGCCGGAACACTGAAGCTTTCTTT. Protein sequence: CASGLGRNTEAFF.

The V call is TRBV4-1, the J call TRBJ1-1; 9 nucleotides agree with TRBD1. The ends lost 4 bases at V and 0 bases at J; junction bases unmatched: 3. CDR1 is MGHRA and CDR2 is YSYEKL in the germline V gene. The CDR3 length is 15 residues. The chain's CDR3 is CASSPGDRVNTEAFF. Written as DNA, the CDR3 is TGCGCCAGCAGCCCGGGGGACAGGGTGAACACTGAAGCTTTCTTT.

This chain joins TRBV7-8 and TRBJ1-2; D perhaps matches TRBD1 (6 bases). Germline V gene lookup returns CDR1 SGHVS and CDR2 FQNEAQ. Trimming took 5 bases from V and 9 from J, leaving 16 bases between them. The CDR3 runs 13 residues. The CDR3 coding sequence is TGTGCCAGCAGCCTTGGACAGCTTACCCGCTACACCTTC. It encodes CASSLGQLTRYTF.